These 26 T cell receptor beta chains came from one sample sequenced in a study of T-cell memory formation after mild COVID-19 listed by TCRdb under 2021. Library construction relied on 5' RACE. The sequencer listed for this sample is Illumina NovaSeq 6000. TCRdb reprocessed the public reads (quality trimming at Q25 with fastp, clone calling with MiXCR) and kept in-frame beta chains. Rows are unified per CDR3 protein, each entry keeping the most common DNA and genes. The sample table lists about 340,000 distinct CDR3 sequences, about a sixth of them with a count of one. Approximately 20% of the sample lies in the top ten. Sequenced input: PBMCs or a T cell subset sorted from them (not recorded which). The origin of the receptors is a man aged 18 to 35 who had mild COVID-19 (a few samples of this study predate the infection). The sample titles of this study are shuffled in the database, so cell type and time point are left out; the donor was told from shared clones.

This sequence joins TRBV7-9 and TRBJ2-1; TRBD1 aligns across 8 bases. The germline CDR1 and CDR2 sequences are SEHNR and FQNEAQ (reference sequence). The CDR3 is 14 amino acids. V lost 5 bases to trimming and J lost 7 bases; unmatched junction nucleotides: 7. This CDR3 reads CASSPLGQGNEQFF. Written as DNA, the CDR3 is TGTGCCAGCAGCCCCCTAGGACAGGGTAATGAGCAGTTCTTC.

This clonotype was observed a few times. CDR3 loop: CATSLDSYNEQFF. The CDR3 DNA reads as TGTGCCACCTCCCTAGACTCCTACAATGAGCAGTTCTTC. This chain joins TRBV10-3 and TRBJ2-1; D gene unclear. Germline V gene lookup returns CDR1 ENHRY and CDR2 SYGVKD. CDR3 length equals 13 residues. V was clipped by 10 bases and J by 0 bases, with 10 bases between them.

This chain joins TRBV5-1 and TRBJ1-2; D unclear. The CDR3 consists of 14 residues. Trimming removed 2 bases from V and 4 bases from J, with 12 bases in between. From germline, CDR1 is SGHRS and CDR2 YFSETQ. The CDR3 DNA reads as TGCGCCAGCAGCTTAGGGCTAGAGACCTATGGCTACACCTTC. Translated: CASSLGLETYGYTF.

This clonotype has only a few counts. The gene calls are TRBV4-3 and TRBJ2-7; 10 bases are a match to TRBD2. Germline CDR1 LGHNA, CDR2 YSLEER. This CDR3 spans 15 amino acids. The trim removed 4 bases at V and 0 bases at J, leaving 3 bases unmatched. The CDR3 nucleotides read TGCGCCAGCAGCCCCGGGACTAGCGCCTCCTACGAGCAGTACTTC. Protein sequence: CASSPGTSASYEQYF.

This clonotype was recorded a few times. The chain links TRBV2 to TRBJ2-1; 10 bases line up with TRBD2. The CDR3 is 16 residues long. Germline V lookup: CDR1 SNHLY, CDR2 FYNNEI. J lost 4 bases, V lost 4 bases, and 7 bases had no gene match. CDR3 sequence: CASSGASGGRYNEQFF. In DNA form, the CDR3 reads TGTGCCAGCAGTGGGGCTAGCGGGGGCCGATACAATGAGCAGTTCTTC. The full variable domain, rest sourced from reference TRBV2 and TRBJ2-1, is EPEVTQTPSHQVTQMGQEVILRCVPISNHLYFYWYRQILGQKVEFLVSFYNNEISEKSEIFDDQFSVERPDGSNFTLKIRSTKLEDSAMYFCASSGASGGRYNEQFFGPGTRLTVL.

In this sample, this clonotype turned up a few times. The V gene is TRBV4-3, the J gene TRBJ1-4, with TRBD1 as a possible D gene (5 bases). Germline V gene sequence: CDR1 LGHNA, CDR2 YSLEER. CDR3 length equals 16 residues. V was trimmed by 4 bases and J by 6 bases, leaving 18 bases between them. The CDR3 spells CASSLLLGAQDEKLFF. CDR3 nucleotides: TGCGCCAGCAGCCTACTACTAGGGGCTCAAGATGAAAAACTGTTTTTT.

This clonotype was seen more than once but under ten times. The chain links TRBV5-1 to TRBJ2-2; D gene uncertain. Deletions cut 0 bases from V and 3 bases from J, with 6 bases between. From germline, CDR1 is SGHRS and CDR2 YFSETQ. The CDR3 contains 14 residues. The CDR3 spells CASSLVAHTGELFF. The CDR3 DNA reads TGCGCCAGCAGCTTGGTCGCGCACACCGGGGAGCTGTTTTTT.

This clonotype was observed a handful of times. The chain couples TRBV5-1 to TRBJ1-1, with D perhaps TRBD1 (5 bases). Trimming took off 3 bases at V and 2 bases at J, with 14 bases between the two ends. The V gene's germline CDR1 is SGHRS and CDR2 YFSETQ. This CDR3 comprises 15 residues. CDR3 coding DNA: TGCGCCAGCAGCTGGGACCCAGGAGTAAACACTGAAGCTTTCTTT. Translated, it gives CASSWDPGVNTEAFF.

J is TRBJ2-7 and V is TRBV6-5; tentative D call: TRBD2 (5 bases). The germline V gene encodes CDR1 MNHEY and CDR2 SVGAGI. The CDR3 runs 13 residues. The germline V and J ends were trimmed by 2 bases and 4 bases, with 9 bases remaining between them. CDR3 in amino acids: CASSYQGLYEQYF. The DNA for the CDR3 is TGTGCCAGCAGTTACCAAGGACTTTACGAGCAGTACTTC.

CDR3 in amino acids: CSVVGANYGYTF. The CDR3 nucleotides read TGCAGCGTTGTGGGAGCTAACTATGGCTACACCTTC. This rearrangement joins TRBV29-1 to TRBJ1-2; unclear D gene. V lost 4 bases, J lost 0 bases, and 6 bases lay in between. From germline, CDR1 is SQVTM and CDR2 ANQGSEA. This CDR3 is 12 amino acids long.

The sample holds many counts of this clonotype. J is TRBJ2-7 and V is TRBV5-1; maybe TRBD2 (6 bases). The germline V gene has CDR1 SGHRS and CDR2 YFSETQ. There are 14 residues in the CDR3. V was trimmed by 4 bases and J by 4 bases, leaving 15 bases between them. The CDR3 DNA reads TGCGCCAGCAGCCCCGGGGGACCGCTATACGAGCAGTACTTC. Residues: CASSPGGPLYEQYF.

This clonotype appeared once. The CDR3 nucleotides are TGTGCCAGCAGCCCAACCCGGGATACTGAAGCTTTCTTT. Encoded protein: CASSPTRDTEAFF. The chain couples TRBV7-2 to TRBJ1-1; D uncertain. The CDR3 has 13 amino acids. The V gene lost 5 bases and the J gene lost 5 bases, with 12 bases spanning the gap. Per germline, CDR1 SGHTA and CDR2 FQGNSA.

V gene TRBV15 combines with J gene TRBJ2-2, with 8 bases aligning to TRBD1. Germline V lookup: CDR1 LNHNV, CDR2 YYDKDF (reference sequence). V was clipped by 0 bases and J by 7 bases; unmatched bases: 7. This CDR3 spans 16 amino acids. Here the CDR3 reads CATSRERTGSGGELFF. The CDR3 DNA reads TGTGCCACCAGCAGAGAGAGGACAGGGAGTGGCGGGGAGCTGTTTTTT.

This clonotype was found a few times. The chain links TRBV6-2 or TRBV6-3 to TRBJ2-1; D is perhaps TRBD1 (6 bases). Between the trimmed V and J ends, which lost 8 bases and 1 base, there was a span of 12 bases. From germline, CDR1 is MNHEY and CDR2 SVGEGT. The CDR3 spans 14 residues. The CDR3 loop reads CASRGQISYNEQFF. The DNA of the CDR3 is TGTGCCAGCCGAGGACAGATTTCCTACAATGAGCAGTTCTTC.

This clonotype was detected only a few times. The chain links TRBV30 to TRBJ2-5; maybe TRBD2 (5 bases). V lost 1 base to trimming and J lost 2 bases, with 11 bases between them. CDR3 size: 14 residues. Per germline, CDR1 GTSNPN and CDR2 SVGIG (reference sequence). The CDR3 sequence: CAWSDVGIQETQYF. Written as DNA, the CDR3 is TGTGCCTGGAGTGATGTCGGGATTCAAGAGACCCAGTACTTC. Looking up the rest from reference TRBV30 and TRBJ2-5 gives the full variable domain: SQTIHQWPATLVQPVGSPLSLECTVEGTSNPNLYWYRQAAGRGLQLLFYSVGIGQISSEVPQNLSASRPQDRQFILSSKKLLLSDSGFYLCAWSDVGIQETQYFGPGTRLLVL.

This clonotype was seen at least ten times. CDR3 region: CASSPSQGASQEKLFF. The CDR3 DNA is TGTGCCAGCAGCCCGTCGCAGGGGGCTTCGCAGGAAAAACTGTTTTTT. The V call is TRBV7-6, the J call TRBJ1-4, with TRBD1 matching 8 bases. Trimming removed 5 bases from V and 8 bases from J; junction bases left unmatched: 13. Germline V gene data show CDR1 as SGHVS and CDR2 as FNYEAQ. The CDR3 is made up of 16 amino acids. The entire variable domain, with the rest obtained from reference TRBV7-6 and TRBJ1-4, is as follows: GAGVSQSPRYKVTKRGQDVALRCDPISGHVSLYWYRQALGQGPEFLTYFNYEAQQDKSGLPNDRFSAERPEGSISTLTIQRTEQRDSAMYRCASSPSQGASQEKLFFGSGTQLSVL.

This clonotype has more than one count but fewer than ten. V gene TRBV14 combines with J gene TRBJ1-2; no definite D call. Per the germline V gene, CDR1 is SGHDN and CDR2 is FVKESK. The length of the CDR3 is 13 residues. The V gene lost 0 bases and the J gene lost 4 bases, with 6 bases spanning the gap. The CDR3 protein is CASSQDRAYGYTF. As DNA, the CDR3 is TGTGCCAGCAGCCAAGATCGGGCCTATGGCTACACCTTC.

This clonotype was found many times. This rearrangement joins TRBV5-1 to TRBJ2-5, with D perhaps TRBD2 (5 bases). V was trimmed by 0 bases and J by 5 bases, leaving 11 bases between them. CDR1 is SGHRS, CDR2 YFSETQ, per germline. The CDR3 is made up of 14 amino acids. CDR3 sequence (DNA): TGCGCCAGCAGCTTGGGCAGGAGGAAGGAGACCCAGTACTTC. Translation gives CASSLGRRKETQYF.

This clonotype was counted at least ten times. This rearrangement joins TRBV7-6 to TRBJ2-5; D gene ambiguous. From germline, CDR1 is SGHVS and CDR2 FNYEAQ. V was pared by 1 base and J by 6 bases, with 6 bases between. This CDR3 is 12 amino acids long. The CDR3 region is CASSLGGKTQYF. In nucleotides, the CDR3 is TGTGCCAGCAGCTTAGGAGGAAAGACCCAGTACTTC.

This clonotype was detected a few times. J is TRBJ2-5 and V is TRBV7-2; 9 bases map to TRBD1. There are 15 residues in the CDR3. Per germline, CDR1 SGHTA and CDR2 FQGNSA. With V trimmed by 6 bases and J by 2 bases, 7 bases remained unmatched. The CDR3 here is CASSTGQGRQETQYF. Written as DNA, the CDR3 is TGTGCCAGCAGTACCGGACAGGGGAGACAAGAGACCCAGTACTTC.

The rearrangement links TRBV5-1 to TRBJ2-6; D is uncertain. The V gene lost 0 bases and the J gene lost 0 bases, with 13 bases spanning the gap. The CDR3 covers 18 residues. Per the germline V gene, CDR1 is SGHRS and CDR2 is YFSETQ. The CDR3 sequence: CASSLVPPGASGANVLTF. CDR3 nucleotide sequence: TGCGCCAGCAGCTTGGTACCCCCAGGAGCCTCTGGGGCCAACGTCCTGACTTTC.

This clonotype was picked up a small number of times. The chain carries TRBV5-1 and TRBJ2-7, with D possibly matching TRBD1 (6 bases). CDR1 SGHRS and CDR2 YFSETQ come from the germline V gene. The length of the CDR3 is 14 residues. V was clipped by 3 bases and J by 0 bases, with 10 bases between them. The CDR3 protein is CASSWDTSSYEQYV. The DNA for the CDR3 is TGCGCCAGCAGCTGGGACACCAGCTCCTACGAGCAGTACGTC.

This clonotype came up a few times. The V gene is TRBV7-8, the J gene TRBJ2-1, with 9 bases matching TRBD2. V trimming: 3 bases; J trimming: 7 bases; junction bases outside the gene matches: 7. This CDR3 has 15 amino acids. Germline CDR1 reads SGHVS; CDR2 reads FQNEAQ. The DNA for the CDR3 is TGTGCCAGCAGCTTGCGGGCGGGGGGGCTTAATGAGCAGTTCTTC. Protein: CASSLRAGGLNEQFF.

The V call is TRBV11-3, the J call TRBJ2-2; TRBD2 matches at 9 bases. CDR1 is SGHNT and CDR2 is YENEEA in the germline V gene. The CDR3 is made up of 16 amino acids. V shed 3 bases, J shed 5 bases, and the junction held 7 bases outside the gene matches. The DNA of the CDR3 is TGTGCCAGCAGCTTTTCTGGGACTAGCAGAACCGGGGAGCTGTTTTTT. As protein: CASSFSGTSRTGELFF.

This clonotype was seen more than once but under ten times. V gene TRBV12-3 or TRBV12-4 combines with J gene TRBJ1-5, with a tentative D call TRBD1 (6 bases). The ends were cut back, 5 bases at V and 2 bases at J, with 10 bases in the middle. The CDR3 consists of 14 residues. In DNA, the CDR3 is TGTGCCAGCAGTCTACGGACAGGCAATCAGCCCCAGCATTTT. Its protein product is CASSLRTGNQPQHF.

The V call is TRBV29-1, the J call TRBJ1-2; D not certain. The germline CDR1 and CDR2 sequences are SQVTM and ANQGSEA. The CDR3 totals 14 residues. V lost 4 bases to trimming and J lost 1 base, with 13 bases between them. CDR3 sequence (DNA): TGCAGCGTTGCGGGTGCGTTTGTTAACTATGGCTACACCTTC. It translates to CSVAGAFVNYGYTF.